This TCR beta chain was sequenced during a study of Ad26.COV2.S vaccination and SARS-CoV-2 variants. Background on the study: Donor was one of the participants in the Ad26.COV2.S arm of the COV1001 trial. Regarding the study as a whole: Breadth, reportedly substantial, characterized the spike-specific CD8+ and CD4+ T cell responses after vaccination.

Looked up from germline, CDR1 is LNHDA and CDR2 is SQIVND (reference sequence). The germline V and J ends were trimmed by 7 bases and 10 bases, with 17 bases remaining between them. This CDR3 has 14 amino acids. Points on this clone: Its matching antigen is unknown.

Some clones are missing from TCRdb's copy, which holds only in-frame ones; the method was immunoSEQ multiplex PCR. The repertoire consists of around 380,000 clones, with around 85% occurring once and the leading ten covering 3.5%. Described treatment: 15 to 20 received Ad26.COV2.S at low or high dose, single or two shots; roughly 5 received placebo; per-sample allocation not given. Sample collection was performed on day 63 after the first vaccine or placebo injection. Boston provided a donor who was an adult aged 18-55 years. It was Wuhan-strain SARS-CoV-2 spike that the Ad26 vaccine vector expressed.

This sequence originates from a person between 18 and 65 years old who received the Ad26.COV2.S COVID-19 vaccine or a placebo. The gene calls are TRBV19 and TRBJ1-6, with D unresolved. Here the sequenced sample was peripheral blood, taken in a trial of Ad26.COV2.S vaccine versus placebo. The CDR3 is CASNPLGLGSPLHF. For the CDR3, the DNA is TGTGCCAGTAATCCACTGGGATTAGGCTCACCCCTCCACTTT.